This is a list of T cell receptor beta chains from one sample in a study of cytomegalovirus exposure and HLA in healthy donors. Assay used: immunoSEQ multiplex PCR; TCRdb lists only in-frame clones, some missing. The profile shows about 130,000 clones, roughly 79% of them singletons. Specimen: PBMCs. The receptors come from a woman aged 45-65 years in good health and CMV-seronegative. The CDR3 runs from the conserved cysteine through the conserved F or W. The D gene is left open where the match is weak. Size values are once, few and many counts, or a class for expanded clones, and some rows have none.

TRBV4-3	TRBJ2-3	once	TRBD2	CASSQDPSGRHPGGDTQYF	TGCGCCAGCAGCCAAGATCCTAGCGGGAGGCACCCCGGGGGTGATACGCAGTATTTT
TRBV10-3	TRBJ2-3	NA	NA	CAISVPQKTDTQYF	TGTGCCATCAGTGTCCCCCAGAAGACAGATACGCAGTATTTT
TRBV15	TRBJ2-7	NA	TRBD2	CATSTQAGKGYEQYF	TGTGCCACCAGCACCCAAGCGGGGAAGGGCTACGAGCAGTACTTC
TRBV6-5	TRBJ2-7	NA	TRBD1	CASSGQESYEQYF	TGTGCCAGCAGCGGACAGGAGTCCTACGAGCAGTACTTC
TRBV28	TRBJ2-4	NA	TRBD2	CASSLTGGSELQYF	TGTGCCAGCAGTCTGACCGGGGGGAGTGAGCTTCAGTACTTC
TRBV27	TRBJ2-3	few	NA	CASSLGPHRVSTDTQYF	TGTGCCAGCAGTTTAGGTCCCCACAGGGTGAGCACAGATACGCAGTATTTT
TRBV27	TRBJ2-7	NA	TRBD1	CASILGTGPYEQYF	TGTGCCAGCATTCTCGGGACAGGGCCCTACGAGCAGTACTTC
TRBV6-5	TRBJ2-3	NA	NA	CASSYARGDTQYF	TGTGCCAGCAGTTACGCCCGAGGAGATACGCAGTATTTT
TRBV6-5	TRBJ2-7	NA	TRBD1	CASSGASGTDEQYF	TGTGCCAGCAGCGGGGCCTCGGGGACAGACGAGCAGTACTTC
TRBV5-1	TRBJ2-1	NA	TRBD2	CASSVQPGLAGDPYNEQFF	TGCGCCAGCAGCGTCCAGCCGGGACTAGCGGGAGACCCCTACAATGAGCAGTTCTTC
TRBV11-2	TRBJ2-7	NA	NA	CASSRIRGSYEQYF	TGTGCCAGCAGCCGTATCAGGGGATCCTACGAGCAGTACTTC
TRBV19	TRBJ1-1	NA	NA	CASSIWPGAGTEAFF	TGTGCCAGTAGTATATGGCCAGGGGCGGGCACTGAAGCTTTCTTT
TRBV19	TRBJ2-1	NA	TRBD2	CATAHPSGSSYNEQFF	TGTGCCACTGCCCATCCTAGCGGGAGCTCCTACAATGAGCAGTTCTTC
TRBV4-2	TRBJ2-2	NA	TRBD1	CASSQDPGGGQGTGELFF	TGTGCCAGCAGCCAAGATCCAGGAGGGGGACAGGGGACCGGGGAGCTGTTTTTT
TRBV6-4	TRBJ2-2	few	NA	CASSEQGYGELFF	TGTGCCAGCAGCGAACAGGGATACGGGGAGCTGTTTTTT
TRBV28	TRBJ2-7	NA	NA	CASGPGIPYEQYF	TGTGCCAGCGGACCGGGAATCCCCTACGAGCAGTACTTC
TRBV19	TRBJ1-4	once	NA	CASSIGRGGKLFF	TGTGCCAGTAGTATTGGCCGGGGTGGAAAACTGTTTTTT
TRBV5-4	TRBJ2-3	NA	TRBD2	CASSLGGLAGVGTQYF	TGTGCCAGCAGCTTGGGGGGACTAGCGGGAGTAGGTACGCAGTATTTT
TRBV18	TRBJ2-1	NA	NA	CASSPDRKLEQFF	TGTGCCAGCTCACCTGATCGTAAGCTTGAGCAGTTCTTC
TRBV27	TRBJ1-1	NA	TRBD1	CASSPRDRGYDTEAFF	TGTGCCAGCAGTCCACGGGACAGGGGATATGACACTGAAGCTTTCTTT
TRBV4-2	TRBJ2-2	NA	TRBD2	CASSRSGTTTAGELFF	TGTGCCAGCAGCCGATCCGGGACTACTACGGCCGGGGAGCTGTTTTTT
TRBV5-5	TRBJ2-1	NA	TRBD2	CASSLGGLAGINEQFF	TGTGCCAGCAGCTTGGGGGGACTAGCGGGGATCAATGAGCAGTTCTTC
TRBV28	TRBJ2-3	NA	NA	CASSLFAKRTDTQYF	TGTGCCAGCAGTTTATTCGCCAAACGGACAGATACGCAGTATTTT
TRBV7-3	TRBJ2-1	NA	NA	CASSLDGDNEQFF	TGTGCCAGCAGCTTAGACGGAGACAATGAGCAGTTCTTC
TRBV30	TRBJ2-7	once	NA	CAWRGQRSDSYEQYF	TGTGCCTGGAGGGGCCAGCGGTCCGACTCCTACGAGCAGTACTTC
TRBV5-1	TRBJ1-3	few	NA	CASSPQSGRVSGNTIYF	TGCGCCAGCAGCCCTCAGTCGGGCAGGGTTTCTGGAAACACCATATATTTT
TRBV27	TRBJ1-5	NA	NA	CASWAPMQPQHF	TGTGCCAGCTGGGCGCCTATGCAGCCCCAGCATTTT
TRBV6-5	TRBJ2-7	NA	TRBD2	CASRPGGFYEQYF	TGTGCCAGCAGACCGGGGGGGTTCTACGAGCAGTACTTC
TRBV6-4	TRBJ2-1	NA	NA	CASSDLTEDEQFF	TGTGCCAGCAGTGACCTGACTGAAGATGAGCAGTTCTTC
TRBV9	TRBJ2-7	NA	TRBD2	CASSVASGTREQYF	TGTGCCAGCAGCGTAGCTTCGGGGACTAGAGAGCAGTACTTC
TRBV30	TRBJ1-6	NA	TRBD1	CAWVTGGNSPLHF	TGTGCCTGGGTGACAGGGGGTAATTCACCCCTCCACTTT
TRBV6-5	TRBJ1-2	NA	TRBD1	CASRKGTGNNYGYTF	TGTGCCAGCAGAAAGGGGACAGGGAATAATTATGGCTACACCTTC
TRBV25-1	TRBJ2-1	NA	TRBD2	CASRKAGADNEQFF	TGTGCCAGCAGAAAAGCGGGGGCGGACAATGAGCAGTTCTTC
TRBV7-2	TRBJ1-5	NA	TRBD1	CASSSRGQGTNQPQNF	TGTGCCAGCAGCTCAAGGGGACAGGGGACCAATCAGCCCCAGAATTTT
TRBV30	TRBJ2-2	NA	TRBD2	CAWSRTSGSGELFF	TGTGCCTGGAGTAGGACTAGCGGGAGCGGGGAGCTGTTTTTT
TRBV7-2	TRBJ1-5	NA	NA	CASSLGGSGGQPQHF	TGTGCCAGCAGCTTAGGTGGCAGCGGCGGTCAGCCCCAGCATTTT
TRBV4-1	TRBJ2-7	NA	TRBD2	CASSQSSGSLYNEQYF	TGCGCCAGCAGCCAATCTAGCGGGAGTTTATATAACGAGCAGTACTTC
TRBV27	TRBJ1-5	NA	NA	CASSRGGNQPQHF	TGTGCCAGCAGCCGGGGGGGGAATCAGCCCCAGCATTTT
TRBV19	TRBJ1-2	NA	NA	CASSDRPNYGYTF	TGTGCCAGTAGTGACAGGCCTAACTATGGCTACACCTTC
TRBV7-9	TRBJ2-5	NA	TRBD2	CSSSLGGLVIWETQYF	TGTTCCAGCAGCTTAGGGGGACTAGTGATTTGGGAGACCCAGTACTTC
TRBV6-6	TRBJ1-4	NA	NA	CASSEGVSNEKLFF	TGTGCCAGCAGTGAGGGGGTTTCTAATGAAAAACTGTTTTTT